Below, 19 T cell receptor beta chains from the same sample are listed, as sequenced in a study of radiation and T cells in renal cell carcinoma (dated by TCRdb to 2018 to 2021). The library was prepared using the immunoSEQ multiplex PCR assay. TCRdb mirrors the immuneACCESS table, restricted to in-frame sequences. Some clones are absent from its copies; in checked studies, under half trace to an unresolved V gene, and the reason for the others is unknown. Here the sample has around 120,000 clones; 80% to 90% occur a single time. Of the sample, 1.9% falls within the top ten clones. The time point label corresponds to: blood 2 weeks post-SBRT. Explained via the paper, the treatment or condition label denotes: 15 Gy SBRT to primary tumor, nephrectomy 4 weeks later. Source: blood, taken from a patient whose treatment included radiotherapy and nephrectomy. The receptors were gathered from a woman aged 60 to 75 with renal cell carcinoma.

The chain is built from TRBV4-1 and TRBJ1-4, with 7 bases matching TRBD1. V lost 4 bases, J lost 5 bases, and 7 bases stayed unmatched. Germline CDR1 is MGHRA and CDR2 is YSYEKL. This CDR3 comprises 15 residues. The CDR3 DNA reads as TGCGCCAGCAGCCGACAGACAGGGACAAATGAAAAACTGTTTTTT. Translation: CASSRQTGTNEKLFF.

The V and J genes are TRBV20-1 and TRBJ2-3, with unresolved D. The germline V gene has CDR1 DFQATT and CDR2 SNEGSKA (reference sequence). This CDR3 has 11 residues. V was cut by 5 bases and J by 6 bases, with 9 bases left in between. The CDR3 is CSAESSDTQYF. CDR3 DNA sequence: TGCAGTGCTGAGAGCTCCGATACGCAGTATTTT.

The V and J genes are TRBV5-4 and TRBJ1-2; D is possibly TRBD1 (5 bases). Germline CDR1 reads SGHNT; CDR2 reads YYREEE (reference sequence). This CDR3 spans 15 amino acids. V lost 3 bases and J lost 2, with 14 bases in between. The CDR3 is CASSSGTAANYGYTF. In DNA, the CDR3 is TGTGCCAGCAGCTCCGGGACTGCGGCGAACTATGGCTACACCTTC.

This clone was found a few times. This rearrangement joins TRBV18 to TRBJ1-5; no definite D call. V lost 5 bases to trimming and J lost 5 bases, with 10 bases between them. The germline gives CDR1 KGHSH, CDR2 LQKENI. The CDR3 has 13 amino acids. Here the CDR3 reads CASSGERDQPQHF. DNA of the CDR3: TGTGCCAGCTCAGGAGAGAGGGATCAGCCCCAGCATTTT.

The V call is TRBV7-2, the J call TRBJ2-2, with 9 bases identical to TRBD2. The CDR3 sequence is 15 residues long. Germline values: CDR1 SGHTA, CDR2 FQGNSA. Trimming took 1 base from V and 8 from J; bases not matched to a gene: 5. In nucleotides, the CDR3 is TGTGCCAGCAGCTTAGTAGCTAGCGGGACTGGGGAGCTGTTTTTT. Encoded protein: CASSLVASGTGELFF. Based on the CDR3 plus reference TRBV7-2 and TRBJ2-2, the full variable domain is GAGVSQSPSNKVTEKGKDVELRCDPISGHTALYWYRQSLGQGLEFLIYFQGNSAPDKSGLPSDRFSAERTGGSVSTLTIQRTQQEDSAVYLCASSLVASGTGELFFGEGSRLTVL.

A note on this clone: Other DNA sequences in this sample translate to the same CDR3. The V call is TRBV6-6, the J call TRBJ2-7; D remains unclear. V was shortened by 0 bases and J by 4 bases, with 10 bases between the two germline ends. CDR3 length: 14 amino acids. Germline CDR1 reads MNHNY; CDR2 reads SVGAGI (reference sequence). CDR3 region: CASSYSGGEYEQYF. The CDR3 nucleotides are TGTGCCAGCAGTTACTCGGGCGGCGAGTACGAGCAGTACTTC.

The chain is built from TRBV18 and TRBJ2-7; TRBD2 aligns across 9 bases. This CDR3 has 14 residues. J gave up 5 bases and V 5 bases, and 7 bases lay outside the gene matches. CDR1 KGHSH and CDR2 LQKENI come from the germline V gene. CDR3 sequence reads: CASSNLAGSDEQYF. The CDR3, as DNA: TGTGCCAGCTCAAACCTAGCGGGAAGCGACGAGCAGTACTTC.

This chain links TRBV4-2 with TRBJ2-7; 14 positions match TRBD2. Germline loops: CDR1 LGHNA, CDR2 YNFKEQ. V lost 0 bases, J lost 5 bases, and 9 bases stayed unmatched. The CDR3 has 18 residues. The chain's CDR3 is CASSQDSGLAGVSDEQYF. As DNA, the CDR3 is TGTGCCAGCAGCCAAGACTCGGGACTAGCGGGAGTATCAGACGAGCAGTACTTC.

The chain carries TRBV6-6 and TRBJ1-2, with 9 bases fitting TRBD1. V shed 3 bases and J 8 bases; nucleotides not matched to a gene: 4. The germline gives CDR1 MNHNY, CDR2 SVGAGI (reference sequence). The CDR3 runs 13 residues. The CDR3 coding sequence is TGTGCCAGCAGTTATAACAGGGGGCTAGGCTACACCTTC. Protein: CASSYNRGLGYTF.

The chain joins TRBV19 to TRBJ1-6, with 8 bases fitting TRBD1. CDR3 length: 19 residues. Germline V gene sequence: CDR1 LNHDA, CDR2 SQIVND (reference sequence). V lost 2 bases, J lost 11 bases, and 20 bases stayed unmatched. CDR3 in DNA: TGTGCCAGTAGTATACGCGACAGGGGCAAATCGTTTGCCACTGCACCCCTCCACTTT. It codes for CASSIRDRGKSFATAPLHF.

The chain has TRBV4-3 and TRBJ1-5; D is undetermined. The germline V gene encodes CDR1 LGHNA and CDR2 YSLEER. The CDR3 totals 14 residues. Trimming stripped 0 bases from V and 7 bases from J, with 10 bases between. Here the CDR3 reads CASSQDRSGQPQHF. The DNA of the CDR3 is TGCGCCAGCAGCCAAGACAGGAGTGGGCAGCCCCAGCATTTT.

The V call is TRBV7-2, the J call TRBJ2-7, with a tentative D call TRBD2 (9 bases). V lost 3 bases and J lost 3, with 18 bases in between. Looked up from germline, CDR1 is SGHTA and CDR2 is FQGNSA. This CDR3 comprises 16 residues. The CDR3 loop reads CASSFRGREGDYEQYF. The CDR3 DNA is TGTGCCAGCAGCTTCAGGGGGCGGGAGGGTGACTACGAGCAGTACTTC.

The J gene is TRBJ2-3, the V gene TRBV19, with a possible D match to TRBD1 (5 bases). Trimming removed 2 bases at V and 5 bases at J, with 8 bases between. This CDR3 has 13 residues. Germline V lookup: CDR1 LNHDA, CDR2 SQIVND (reference sequence). The CDR3 sequence: CASSITDRDTQYF. CDR3 DNA sequence: TGTGCCAGTAGTATAACCGACAGAGATACGCAGTATTTT. Drawing the rest from reference TRBV19 and TRBJ2-3, the complete variable domain is DGGITQSPKYLFRKEGQNVTLSCEQNLNHDAMYWYRQDPGQGLRLIYYSQIVNDFQKGDIAEGYSVSREKKESFPLTVTSAQKNPTAFYLCASSITDRDTQYFGPGTRLTVL.

This sequence joins TRBV7-2 and TRBJ2-3; no firm D call. CDR3 size: 12 residues. V lost 7 bases, J lost 0 bases, and 5 bases lay in between. The V gene's germline CDR1 is SGHTA and CDR2 FQGNSA. DNA of the CDR3: TGTGCCAGCAACCCTAGCACAGATACGCAGTATTTT. It encodes CASNPSTDTQYF.

The chain is built from TRBV6-5 and TRBJ2-7; 9 bases match TRBD1. This CDR3 is 15 amino acids long. V shed 2 bases, J shed 7 bases, and the junction held 9 bases outside the gene matches. Germline values: CDR1 MNHEY, CDR2 SVGAGI. The CDR3 DNA is TGTGCCAGCAGTTACAGCCGACAGGGGGGAAGTGAGCAGTACTTC. Translated, it gives CASSYSRQGGSEQYF.

The V and J genes are TRBV10-3 and TRBJ2-1; the match to TRBD2 covers 14 bases. This CDR3 contains 16 residues. J gave up 6 bases and V 7 bases, and 8 bases lay outside the gene matches. Germline loops: CDR1 ENHRY, CDR2 SYGVKD. The DNA for the CDR3 is TGTGCCATCACCAGACTAGCGGGGGGGCCTGGCAATGAGCAGTTCTTC. Translation gives CAITRLAGGPGNEQFF.

The CDR3 coding sequence is TGTGCCAGTAGTATCTCGCAACCGGGGCCTTATGGCTACACCTTC. As protein: CASSISQPGPYGYTF. V gene TRBV19 combines with J gene TRBJ1-2; a weak D match, TRBD1 (5 bases). Germline CDR1 LNHDA, CDR2 SQIVND (reference sequence). Trimming took off 3 bases at V and 5 bases at J, with 16 bases between the two ends. This CDR3 is 15 amino acids long.

This chain links TRBV5-1 with TRBJ2-1; no clear D. The CDR3 spans 11 residues. V lost 0 bases and J lost 8, with 3 bases in between. Germline V lookup: CDR1 SGHRS, CDR2 YFSETQ. CDR3 region: CASSLGHEQFF. The DNA for the CDR3 is TGCGCCAGCAGCTTGGGCCATGAGCAGTTCTTC.

The chain joins TRBV6-6 to TRBJ2-1; TRBD1 matches at 7 bases. This CDR3 contains 11 residues. J was trimmed by 6 bases and V by 10 bases; bases with no gene match: 3. Germline loops: CDR1 MNHNY, CDR2 SVGAGI (reference sequence). The CDR3 bases are TGTGCCACCAGGGGGATCAATGAGCAGTTCTTC. This sequence encodes CATRGINEQFF.